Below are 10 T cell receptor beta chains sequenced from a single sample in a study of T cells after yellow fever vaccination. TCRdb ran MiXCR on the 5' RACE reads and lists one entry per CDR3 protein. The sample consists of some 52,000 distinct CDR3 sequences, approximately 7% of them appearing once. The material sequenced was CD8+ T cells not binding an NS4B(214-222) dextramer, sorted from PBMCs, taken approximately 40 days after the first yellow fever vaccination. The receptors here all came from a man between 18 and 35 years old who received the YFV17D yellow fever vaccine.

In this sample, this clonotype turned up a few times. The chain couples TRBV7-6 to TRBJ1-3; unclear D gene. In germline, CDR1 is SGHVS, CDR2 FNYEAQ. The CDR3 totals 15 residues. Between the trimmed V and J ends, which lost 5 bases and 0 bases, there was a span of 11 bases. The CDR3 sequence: CASSATQDSGNTIYF. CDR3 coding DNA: TGTGCCAGCAGCGCCACTCAGGACTCTGGAAACACCATATATTTT.

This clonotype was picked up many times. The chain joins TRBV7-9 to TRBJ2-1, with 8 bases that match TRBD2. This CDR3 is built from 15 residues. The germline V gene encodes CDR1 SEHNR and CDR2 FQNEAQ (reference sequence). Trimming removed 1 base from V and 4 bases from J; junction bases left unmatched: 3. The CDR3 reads CASSLDSGGYNEQFF. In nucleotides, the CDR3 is TGTGCCAGCAGCTTAGACAGCGGGGGTTACAATGAGCAGTTCTTC.

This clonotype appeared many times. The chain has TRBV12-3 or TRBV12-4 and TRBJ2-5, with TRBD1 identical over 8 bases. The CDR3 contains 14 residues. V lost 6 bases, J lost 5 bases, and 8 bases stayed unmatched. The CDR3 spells CASRLRTGRETQYF. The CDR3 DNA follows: TGTGCCAGCAGACTACGGACAGGGAGGGAGACCCAGTACTTC.

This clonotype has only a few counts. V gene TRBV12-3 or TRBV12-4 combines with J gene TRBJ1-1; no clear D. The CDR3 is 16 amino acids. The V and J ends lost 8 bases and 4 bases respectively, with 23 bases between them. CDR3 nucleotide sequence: TGTGCCAGCGGACGTTCGGAGGCCCCGGTAGGCACTGAAGCTTTCTTT. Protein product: CASGRSEAPVGTEAFF.

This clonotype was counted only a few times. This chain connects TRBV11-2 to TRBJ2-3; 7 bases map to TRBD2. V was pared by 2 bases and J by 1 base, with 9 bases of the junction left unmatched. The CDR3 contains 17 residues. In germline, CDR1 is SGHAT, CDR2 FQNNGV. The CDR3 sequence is CASSLFHGAGRTDTQYF. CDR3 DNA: TGTGCCAGCAGCTTATTTCATGGAGCGGGGCGCACAGATACGCAGTATTTT.

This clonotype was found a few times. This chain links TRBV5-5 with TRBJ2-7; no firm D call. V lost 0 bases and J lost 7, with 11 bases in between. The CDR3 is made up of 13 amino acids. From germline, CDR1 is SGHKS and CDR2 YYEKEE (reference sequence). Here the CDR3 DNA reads TGTGCCAGCAGCTTGGCCTCGGTCGGGGAGCAGTACGTC. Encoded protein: CASSLASVGEQYV.

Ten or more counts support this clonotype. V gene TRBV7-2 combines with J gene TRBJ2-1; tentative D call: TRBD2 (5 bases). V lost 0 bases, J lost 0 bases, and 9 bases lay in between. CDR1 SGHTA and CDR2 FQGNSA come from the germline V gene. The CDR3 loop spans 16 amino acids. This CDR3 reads CASSLADAGSYNEQFF. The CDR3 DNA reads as TGTGCCAGCAGCTTAGCGGATGCGGGCTCCTACAATGAGCAGTTCTTC. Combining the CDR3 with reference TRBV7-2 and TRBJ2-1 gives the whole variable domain GAGVSQSPSNKVTEKGKDVELRCDPISGHTALYWYRQSLGQGLEFLIYFQGNSAPDKSGLPSDRFSAERTGGSVSTLTIQRTQQEDSAVYLCASSLADAGSYNEQFFGPGTRLTVL.

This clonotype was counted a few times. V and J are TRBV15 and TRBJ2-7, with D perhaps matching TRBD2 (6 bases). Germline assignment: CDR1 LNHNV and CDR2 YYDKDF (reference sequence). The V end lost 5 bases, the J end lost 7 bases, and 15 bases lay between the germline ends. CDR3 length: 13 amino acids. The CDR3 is CATSADLAQEQYF. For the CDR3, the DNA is TGTGCCACCAGCGCTGATCTAGCGCAAGAGCAGTACTTC.

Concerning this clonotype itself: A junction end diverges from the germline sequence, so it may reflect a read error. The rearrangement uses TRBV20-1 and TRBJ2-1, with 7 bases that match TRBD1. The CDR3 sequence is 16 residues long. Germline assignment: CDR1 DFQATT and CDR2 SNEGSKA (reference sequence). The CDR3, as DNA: TGCTGTGCTAGGGACCGGGACAGCAGCTCCTACAATGAGCAGTTCTTC. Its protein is CCARDRDSSSYNEQFF.

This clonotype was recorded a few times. CDR3: CATSGGFAYNEQFF. The CDR3 region has the DNA TGCGCCACCTCAGGGGGGTTTGCCTACAATGAGCAGTTCTTC. J is TRBJ2-1 and V is TRBV5-1; perhaps TRBD1 as D (7 bases). The V and J ends lost 9 bases and 2 bases respectively, with 15 bases between them. Germline V gene data show CDR1 as SGHRS and CDR2 as YFSETQ. The CDR3 covers 14 residues.